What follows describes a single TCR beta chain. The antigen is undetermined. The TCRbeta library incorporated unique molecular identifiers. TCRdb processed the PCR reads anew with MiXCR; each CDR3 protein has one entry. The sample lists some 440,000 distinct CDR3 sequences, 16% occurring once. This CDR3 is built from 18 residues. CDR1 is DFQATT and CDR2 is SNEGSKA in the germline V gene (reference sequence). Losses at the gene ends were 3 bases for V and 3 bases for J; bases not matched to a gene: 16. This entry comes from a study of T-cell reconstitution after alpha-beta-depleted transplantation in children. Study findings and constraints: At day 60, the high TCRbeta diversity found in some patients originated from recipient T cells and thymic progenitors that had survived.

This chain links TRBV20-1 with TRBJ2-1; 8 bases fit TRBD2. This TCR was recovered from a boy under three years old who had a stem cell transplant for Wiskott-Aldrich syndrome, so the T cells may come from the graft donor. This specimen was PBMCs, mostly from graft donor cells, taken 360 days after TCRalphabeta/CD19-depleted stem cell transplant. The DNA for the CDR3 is TGCAGTGCTAGTTACGGGCGTCGGGGGGGCCAAGGCTACAATGAGCAGTTCTTC. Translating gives CSASYGRRGGQGYNEQFF.